Included here is one T cell receptor beta chain sequence, with context. Its antigen remains undetermined. Base-call qualities are not available, and no considerably larger clone is one nucleotide away. Genomic DNA was extracted from sorted cells with the Quick-DNA Microprep Kit. TCRbeta DNA was amplified with the immunoSEQ hsTCRbeta kit following the manufacturer's protocol. TCRbeta libraries were sequenced on an Illumina MiSeq instrument. Concerning the study's data processing: Once out-of-frame sequences had been removed, 2,204,828 distinct TCRbeta sequences were left, which works out to an average of roughly 64,000 per individual. Each individual was scored using the number of 164 previously reported CMV-associated TCRbeta sequences that the individual carried and the total number of productive distinct TCRbeta sequences. A beta-binomial model was reimplemented in Python, and scikit-learn random forests with default parameters were trained on data from the US cohort. Classifier performance on the Belgian cohort was reported as the median AUC with percentile confidence intervals calculated over 10,000 bootstrap iterations. This is the immuneACCESS table as TCRdb keeps it, with only in-frame sequences that have V and J called. A part of the clones is gone; compared with another copy, unresolved V genes explain less than half, and the rest is unexplained. V and J calls and clone size are as listed in that table; D and trimming were resolved from the DNA. The sample records about 52,000 clones, around 83% of which are singletons. The leading ten clones occupy less than 2.5% of the sample.

This sample is part of a study of memory CD4+ T cells and cytomegalovirus serostatus (dated by TCRdb to about 2019). Study-level background: The cohort comprised some 35 healthy Belgian adults, 9 CMV seropositive and around 25 CMV seronegative. The study sequenced CD4+ memory TCRbeta repertoires of a Belgian cohort with known cytomegalovirus serostatus to replicate a published TCR-based CMV serostatus classifier. What the research found in general, with its limitations: For CMV serostatus prediction, a median bootstrapped AUC of about 0.94 was reached with the original framework, and a median bootstrapped AUC of approximately 0.9 was reached with a US-trained random forest. On the Belgian cohort, the classifier based on the original framework reached a median bootstrapped AUC of 0.95, with a 95% CI of 0.76-1.00. Of about 180 previously reported CMV-associated TCRbeta sequences, 67 appeared in the CD4+ memory repertoires, each in one to five individuals. The results were interpreted as suggesting that the CMV-associated TCR signature is mostly present in the CD4+ memory repertoire. Only CD4+CD45RO+ memory cells were sequenced, unlike the original study, which covered naive and memory CD4+ and CD8+ populations.

Single viable CD3+CD4+CD8-CD45RO+ cells were sorted as memory CD4+ T cells on a FACSAria II. CMV serostatus was determined using a Roche Elecsys assay that detects serum IgG against CMV pp150, pp28, p38 and p52. Once the samples were thawed, total CD4+ T cells were enriched through positive selection using CD4 magnetic microbeads. Samples originated from another study that specifically interrogated the CD4+ T cell memory repertoire. Peripheral blood mononuclear cells were isolated and cryopreserved according to standard operating procedures, and serum was stored at -80 degrees C. The staining used CD3-PerCP (BW264/56), CD4-APC (RPA-T4), CD45RO-PE (UCHT1) and CD8-Pacific Orange (3B5) antibodies, and Sytox blue was used to exclude non-viable cells. This sequence was found in an adult in good health and CMV-seropositive. The sequencing sample was made of memory CD4+ T cells from blood.

The DNA is TGTGCCAGCTCAAAAACCTCTGGACAGTCGATTAACTATGGCTACACCTTC. Its product reads: CASSKTSGQSINYGYTF. The chain couples TRBV18 to TRBJ1-2; TRBD1 is a possible D gene, resting on 6 matching bases. V loses 5 bases, J loses 1 base, and the germline ends lie 20 bases apart. The germline V gene specifies KGHSH as CDR1 and LQKENI as CDR2. Counted from cysteine to phenylalanine, this CDR3 has 17 amino acids. CDR3 DNA only is kept here, 51 bases in frame from base 1.